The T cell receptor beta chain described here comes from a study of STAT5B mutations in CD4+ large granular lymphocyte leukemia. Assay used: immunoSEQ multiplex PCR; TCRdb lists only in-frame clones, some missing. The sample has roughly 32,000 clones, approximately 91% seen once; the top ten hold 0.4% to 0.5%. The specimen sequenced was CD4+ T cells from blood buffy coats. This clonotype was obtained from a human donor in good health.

The CDR3 is CASRLRALSYEQYF. Written as DNA, the CDR3 is TGTGCCAGCAGACTCCGGGCGCTCTCCTACGAGCAGTACTTC. This sequence joins TRBV7-8 and TRBJ2-7, with unresolved D. Germline values: CDR1 SGHVS, CDR2 FQNEAQ. This CDR3 has 14 amino acids. V lost 6 bases and J 0 bases, leaving 12 bases between the germline ends.